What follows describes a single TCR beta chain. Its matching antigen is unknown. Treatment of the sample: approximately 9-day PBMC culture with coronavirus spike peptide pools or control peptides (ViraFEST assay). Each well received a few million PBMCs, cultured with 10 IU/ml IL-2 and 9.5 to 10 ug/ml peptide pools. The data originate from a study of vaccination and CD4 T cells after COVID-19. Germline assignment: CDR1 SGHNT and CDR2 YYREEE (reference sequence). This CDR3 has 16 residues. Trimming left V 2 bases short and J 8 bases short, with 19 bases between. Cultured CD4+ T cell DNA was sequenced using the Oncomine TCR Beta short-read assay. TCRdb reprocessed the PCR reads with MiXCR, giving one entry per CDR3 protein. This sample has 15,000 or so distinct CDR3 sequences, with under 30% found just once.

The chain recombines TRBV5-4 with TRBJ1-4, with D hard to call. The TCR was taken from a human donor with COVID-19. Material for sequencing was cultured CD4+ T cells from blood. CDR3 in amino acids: CASSLRAPQRAEKLFF. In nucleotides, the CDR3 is TGTGCCAGCAGCTTACGCGCTCCACAGAGGGCAGAAAAACTGTTTTTT.